The clone carrying this TCR beta chain was seen more than once but under ten times. Its target is unknown. Conversion of TCR transcripts into cDNA relied on 5'RACE template switching, which added a universal primer site and UMIs. In TCRdb, the 5' RACE reads were re-called with MiXCR into one record per CDR3 protein. The sample shows 310,000 or so distinct CDR3 sequences, around 4% of them seen only once. The sample comes from a study of T cells after yellow fever vaccination. Whole-study context: Fractions with few cells were prepared using SMART-Seq v4 Ultra Low Input. Findings and limits, study-wide: FACS-sorted repertoires might harbor abundant contaminating clonotypes from the bulk population. A large majority of primary-vaccination clones showed up again after the booster (about 97% CD4, around 90% CD8).

V was shortened by 3 bases and J by 0 bases, with 13 bases between the two germline ends. CDR1 SGDLS and CDR2 YYNGEE come from the germline V gene. The CDR3 sequence is 16 residues long. The TCR originated in a man younger than 35 who received the YFV17D yellow fever vaccine. The sample was PBMCs, taken on the day of the yellow fever booster vaccination. V gene TRBV9 combines with J gene TRBJ2-1, with TRBD2 as a possible D gene (5 bases). CDR3 loop: CASSGGGFSSYNEQFF. The CDR3 DNA sequence: TGTGCCAGCAGCGGAGGCGGGTTCAGCTCCTACAATGAGCAGTTCTTC.